This TCR beta chain comes out of a study of blood T cell repertoires in COVID-19. Profiling relied on immunoSEQ multiplex PCR, and the TCRdb table lists in-frame clones only, not all of them. The sample contains about 110,000 clones, roughly 85% of which appear only once. Germline loops: CDR1 MDHEN, CDR2 SYDVKM. The germline V and J ends were trimmed by 1 base and 2 bases, with 12 bases remaining between them. CDR3 length: 16 residues. The chain is built from TRBV28 and TRBJ1-5; no definite D call. Material for sequencing was peripheral blood. The origin of this receptor is an elderly woman with active or convalescent COVID-19. Here the CDR3 DNA reads TGTGCCAGCAGTTTATCTGGGCGTTTGGGCAATCAGCCCCAGCATTTT. Translation: CASSLSGRLGNQPQHF. The full variable domain, completed using reference TRBV28 and TRBJ1-5, is DVKVTQSSRYLVKRTGEKVFLECVQDMDHENMFWYRQDPGLGLRLIYFSYDVKMKEKGDIPEGYSVSREKKERFSLILESASTNQTSMYLCASSLSGRLGNQPQHFGDGTRLSIL.